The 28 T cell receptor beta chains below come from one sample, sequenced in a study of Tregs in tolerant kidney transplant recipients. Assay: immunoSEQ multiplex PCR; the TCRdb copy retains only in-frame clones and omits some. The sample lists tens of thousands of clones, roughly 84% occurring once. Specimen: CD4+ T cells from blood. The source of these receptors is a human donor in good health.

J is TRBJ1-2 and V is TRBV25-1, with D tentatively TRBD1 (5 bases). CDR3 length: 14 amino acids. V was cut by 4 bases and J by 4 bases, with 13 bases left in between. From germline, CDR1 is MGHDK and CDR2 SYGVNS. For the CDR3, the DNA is TGTGCCAGCAGTGGGGGGACCCAAGTCTATGGCTACACCTTC. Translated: CASSGGTQVYGYTF.

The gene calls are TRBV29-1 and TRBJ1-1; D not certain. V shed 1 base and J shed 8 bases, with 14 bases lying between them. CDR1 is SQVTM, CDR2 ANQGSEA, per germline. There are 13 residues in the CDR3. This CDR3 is CSVEGGVVGEAFF. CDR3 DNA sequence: TGCAGCGTTGAAGGAGGCGTCGTAGGAGAAGCTTTCTTT.

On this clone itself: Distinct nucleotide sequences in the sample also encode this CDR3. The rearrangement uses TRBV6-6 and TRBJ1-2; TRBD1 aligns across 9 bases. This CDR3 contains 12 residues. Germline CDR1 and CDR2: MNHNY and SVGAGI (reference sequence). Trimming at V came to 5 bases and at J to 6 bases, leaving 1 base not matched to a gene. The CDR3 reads CASSRTGDGYTF. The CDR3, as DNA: TGTGCCAGCAGTAGGACAGGGGATGGCTACACCTTC.

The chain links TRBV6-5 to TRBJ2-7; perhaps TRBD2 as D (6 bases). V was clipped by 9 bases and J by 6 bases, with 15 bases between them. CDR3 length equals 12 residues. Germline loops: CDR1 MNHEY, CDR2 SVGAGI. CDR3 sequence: CASGRWGGEQYF. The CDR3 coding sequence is TGTGCCAGTGGGAGGTGGGGCGGCGAGCAGTACTTC.

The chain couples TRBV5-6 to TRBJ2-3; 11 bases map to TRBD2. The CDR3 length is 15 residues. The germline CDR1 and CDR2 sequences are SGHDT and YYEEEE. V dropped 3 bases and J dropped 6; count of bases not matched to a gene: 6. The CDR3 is CASSSGLAVRDTQYF. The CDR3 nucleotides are TGTGCCAGCAGCTCGGGACTAGCGGTCCGGGATACGCAGTATTTT. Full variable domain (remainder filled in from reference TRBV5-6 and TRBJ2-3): DAGVTQSPTHLIKTRGQQVTLRCSPKSGHDTVSWYQQALGQGPQFIFQYYEEEERQRGNFPDRFSGHQFPNYSSELNVNALLLGDSALYLCASSSGLAVRDTQYFGPGTRLTVL.

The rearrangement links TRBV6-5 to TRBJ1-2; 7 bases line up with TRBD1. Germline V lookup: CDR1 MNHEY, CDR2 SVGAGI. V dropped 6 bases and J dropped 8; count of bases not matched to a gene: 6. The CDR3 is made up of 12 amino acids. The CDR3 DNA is TGTGCCAGCAGCAGACAGGGAATCGGCTACACCTTC. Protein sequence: CASSRQGIGYTF.

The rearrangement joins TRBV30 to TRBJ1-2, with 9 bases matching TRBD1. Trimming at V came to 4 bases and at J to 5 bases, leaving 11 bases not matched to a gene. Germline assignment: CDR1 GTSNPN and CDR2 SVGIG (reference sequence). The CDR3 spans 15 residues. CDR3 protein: CAWTQRVGQGYGYTF. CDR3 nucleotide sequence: TGTGCCTGGACCCAAAGAGTGGGACAGGGATATGGCTACACCTTC.

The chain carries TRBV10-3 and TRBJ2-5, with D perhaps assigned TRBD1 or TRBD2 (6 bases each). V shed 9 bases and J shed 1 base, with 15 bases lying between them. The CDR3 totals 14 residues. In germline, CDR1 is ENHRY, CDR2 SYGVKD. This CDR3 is CAIRKGGVQETQYF. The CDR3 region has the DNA TGTGCCATTCGAAAGGGGGGTGTCCAAGAGACCCAGTACTTC.

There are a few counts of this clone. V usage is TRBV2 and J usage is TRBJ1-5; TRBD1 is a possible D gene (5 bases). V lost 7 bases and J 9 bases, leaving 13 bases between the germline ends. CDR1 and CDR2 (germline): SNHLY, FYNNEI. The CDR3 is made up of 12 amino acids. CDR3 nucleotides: TGTGCCAGCAACAGAGGGGAGGCGCCCCAGCATTTT. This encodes CASNRGEAPQHF.

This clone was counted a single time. The CDR3 sequence: CASSLGGGREETQYF. CDR3 sequence (DNA): TGTGCCAGCAGCTTGGGCGGCGGGAGGGAAGAGACCCAGTACTTC. This chain links TRBV5-4 with TRBJ2-5; 9 bases fit TRBD2. Trimming cost V 0 bases and J 3 bases; bases outside gene matches: 3. Germline values: CDR1 SGHNT, CDR2 YYREEE (reference sequence). CDR3 length: 15 residues.

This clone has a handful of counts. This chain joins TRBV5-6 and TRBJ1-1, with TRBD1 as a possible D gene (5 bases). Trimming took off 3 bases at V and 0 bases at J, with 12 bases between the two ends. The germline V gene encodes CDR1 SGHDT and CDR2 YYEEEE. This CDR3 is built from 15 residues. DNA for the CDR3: TGTGCCAGCAGCTGGGGCGGGCGGCTGAACACTGAAGCTTTCTTT. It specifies CASSWGGRLNTEAFF.

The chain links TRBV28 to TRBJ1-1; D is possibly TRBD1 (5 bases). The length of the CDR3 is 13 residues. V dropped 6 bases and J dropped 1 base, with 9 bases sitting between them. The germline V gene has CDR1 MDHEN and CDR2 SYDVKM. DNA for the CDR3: TGTGCCAGCAGCGATACAGGGAACACTGAAGCTTTCTTT. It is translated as CASSDTGNTEAFF.

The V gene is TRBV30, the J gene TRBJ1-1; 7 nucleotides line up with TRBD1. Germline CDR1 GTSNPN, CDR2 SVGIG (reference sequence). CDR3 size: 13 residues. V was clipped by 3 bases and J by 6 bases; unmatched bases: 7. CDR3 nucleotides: TGTGCCTGGAGCAGGGGACAGCTTGCTGAAGCTTTCTTT. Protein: CAWSRGQLAEAFF.

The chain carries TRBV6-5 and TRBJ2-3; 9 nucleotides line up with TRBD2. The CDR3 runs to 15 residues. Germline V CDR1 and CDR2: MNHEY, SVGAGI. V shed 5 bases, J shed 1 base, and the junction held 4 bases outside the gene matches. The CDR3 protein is CASSTWTSGTDTQYF. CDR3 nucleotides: TGTGCCAGCAGTACTTGGACTAGCGGCACAGATACGCAGTATTTT.

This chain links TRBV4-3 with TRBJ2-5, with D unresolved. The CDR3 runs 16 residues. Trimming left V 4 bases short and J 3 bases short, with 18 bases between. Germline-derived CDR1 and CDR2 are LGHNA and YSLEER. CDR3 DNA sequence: TGCGCCAGCAGCCGGGGTTTAGGTAGCTTGGAAGAGACCCAGTACTTC. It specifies CASSRGLGSLEETQYF.

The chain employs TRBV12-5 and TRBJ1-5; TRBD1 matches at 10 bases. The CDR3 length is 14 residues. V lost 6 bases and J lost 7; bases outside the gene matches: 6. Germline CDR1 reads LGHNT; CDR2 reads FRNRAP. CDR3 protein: CASGPLTGGQPQHF. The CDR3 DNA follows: TGTGCTAGTGGACCCCTGACAGGGGGCCAGCCCCAGCATTTT.

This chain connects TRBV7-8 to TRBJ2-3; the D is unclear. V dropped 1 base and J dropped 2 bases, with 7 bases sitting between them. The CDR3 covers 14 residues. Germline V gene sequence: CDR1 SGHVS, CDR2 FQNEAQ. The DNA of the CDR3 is TGTGCCAGCAGCTTAGAACAACCCACAGATACGCAGTATTTT. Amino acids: CASSLEQPTDTQYF. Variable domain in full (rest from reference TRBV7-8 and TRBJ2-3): GAGVSQSPRYKVAKRGQDVALRCDPISGHVSLFWYQQALGQGPEFLTYFQNEAQLDKSGLPSDRFFAERPEGSVSTLKIQRTQQEDSAVYLCASSLEQPTDTQYFGPGTRLTVL.

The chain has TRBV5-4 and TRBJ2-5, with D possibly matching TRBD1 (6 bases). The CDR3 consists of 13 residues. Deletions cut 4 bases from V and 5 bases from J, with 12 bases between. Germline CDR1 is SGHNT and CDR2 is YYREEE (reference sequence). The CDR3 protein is CASSPQGWETQYF. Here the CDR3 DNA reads TGTGCCAGCAGCCCCCAGGGGTGGGAGACCCAGTACTTC.

The CDR3 nucleotides are TGTGCCACCAGCGGAGGGGGCGGAGGGGGCCCATTTTCACCCCTCCACTTT. Translated: CATSGGGGGGPFSPLHF. The chain combines TRBV15 with TRBJ1-6; 7 nucleotides match TRBD1. The CDR3 is 17 amino acids. Per germline, CDR1 LNHNV and CDR2 YYDKDF (reference sequence). V gave up 5 bases and J gave up 9 bases; unmatched junction bases: 16.

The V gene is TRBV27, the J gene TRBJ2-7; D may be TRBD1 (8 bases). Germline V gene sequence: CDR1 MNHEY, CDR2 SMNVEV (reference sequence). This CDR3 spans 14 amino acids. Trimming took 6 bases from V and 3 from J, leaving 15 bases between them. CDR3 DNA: TGTGCCAGCAGAAGGACAGGGACTATCTACGAGCAGTACTTC. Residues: CASRRTGTIYEQYF.

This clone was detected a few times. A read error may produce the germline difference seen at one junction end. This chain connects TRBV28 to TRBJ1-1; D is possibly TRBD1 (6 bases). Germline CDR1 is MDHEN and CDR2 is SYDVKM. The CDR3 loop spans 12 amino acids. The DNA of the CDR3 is TGTGCCAGCAGTCTAACAGGGTCTGAGGCTTTCTTT. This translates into CASSLTGSEAFF. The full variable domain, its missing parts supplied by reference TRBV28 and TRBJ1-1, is DVKVTQSSRYLVKRTGEKVFLECVQDMDHENMFWYRQDPGLGLRLIYFSYDVKMKEKGDIPEGYSVSREKKERFSLILESASTNQTSMYLCASSLTGSEAFFGQGTRLTVV.

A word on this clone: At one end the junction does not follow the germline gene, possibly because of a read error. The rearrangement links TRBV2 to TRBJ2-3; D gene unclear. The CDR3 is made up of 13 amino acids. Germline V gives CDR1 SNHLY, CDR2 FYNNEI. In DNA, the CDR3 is TGTGCCAGCAGTGGGGGATACACAAATACGCAGTATTTT. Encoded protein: CASSGGYTNTQYF.

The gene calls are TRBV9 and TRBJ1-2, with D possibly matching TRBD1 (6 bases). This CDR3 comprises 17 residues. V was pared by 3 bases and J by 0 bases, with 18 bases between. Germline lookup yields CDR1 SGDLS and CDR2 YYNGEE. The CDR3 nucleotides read TGTGCCAGCAGCGCCGAGGCAGGGGTAACCTCTAACTATGGCTACACCTTC. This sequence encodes CASSAEAGVTSNYGYTF.

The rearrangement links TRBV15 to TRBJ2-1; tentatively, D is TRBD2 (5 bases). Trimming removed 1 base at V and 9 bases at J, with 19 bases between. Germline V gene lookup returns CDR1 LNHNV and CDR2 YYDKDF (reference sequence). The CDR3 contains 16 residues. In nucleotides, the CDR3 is TGTGCCACCAGCAGAGTTGGGAGTATGGGTGGGGTTGAGCAGTTCTTC. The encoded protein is CATSRVGSMGGVEQFF.

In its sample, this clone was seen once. The CDR3 loop reads CASSPGQGTTDTQYF. CDR3 coding DNA: TGTGCCAGCAGTCCGGGACAGGGAACCACAGATACGCAGTATTTT. The rearrangement links TRBV6-5 to TRBJ2-3, with 9 bases lining up with TRBD1. Germline trimming cut 5 bases from V and 2 bases from J; bases unmatched to any gene: 5. Germline V gene data show CDR1 as MNHEY and CDR2 as SVGAGI. The CDR3 totals 15 residues.

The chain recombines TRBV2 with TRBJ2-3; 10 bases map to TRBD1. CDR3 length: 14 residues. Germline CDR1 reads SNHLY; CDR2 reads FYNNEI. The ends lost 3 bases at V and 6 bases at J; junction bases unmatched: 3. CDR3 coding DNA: TGTGCCAGCAGTGAGGACAGGGGGAGGGATACGCAGTATTTT. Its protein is CASSEDRGRDTQYF.

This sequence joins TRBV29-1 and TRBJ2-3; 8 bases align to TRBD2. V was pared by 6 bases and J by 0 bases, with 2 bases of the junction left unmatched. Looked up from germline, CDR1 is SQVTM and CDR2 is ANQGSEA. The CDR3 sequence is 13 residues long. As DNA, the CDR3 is TGCAGCGTGCGGGGGGCCAGCACAGATACGCAGTATTTT. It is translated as CSVRGASTDTQYF.

The CDR3 nucleotides read TGTGCCAGCAGCTTCCTAACAGGCCCACAAGAGACCCAGTACTTC. It codes for CASSFLTGPQETQYF. V gene TRBV7-9 combines with J gene TRBJ2-5, with D tentatively TRBD1 (5 bases). The CDR3 is made up of 15 amino acids. V was clipped by 3 bases and J by 2 bases, with 13 bases between them. The germline V gene has CDR1 SEHNR and CDR2 FQNEAQ (reference sequence).